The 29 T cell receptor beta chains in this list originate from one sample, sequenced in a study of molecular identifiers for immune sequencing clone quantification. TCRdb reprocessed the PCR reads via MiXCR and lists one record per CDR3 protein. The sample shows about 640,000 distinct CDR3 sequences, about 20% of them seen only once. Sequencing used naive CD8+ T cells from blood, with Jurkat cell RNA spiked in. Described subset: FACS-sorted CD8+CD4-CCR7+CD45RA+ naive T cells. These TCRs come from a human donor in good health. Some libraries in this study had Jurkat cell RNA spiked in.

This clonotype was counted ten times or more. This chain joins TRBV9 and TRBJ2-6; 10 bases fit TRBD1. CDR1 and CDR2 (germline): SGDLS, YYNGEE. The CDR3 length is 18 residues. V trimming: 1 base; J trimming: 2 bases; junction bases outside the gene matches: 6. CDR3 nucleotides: TGTGCCAGCAGCGTATCAGGGGACAGGGGAACTGGGGCCAACGTCCTGACTTTC. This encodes CASSVSGDRGTGANVLTF. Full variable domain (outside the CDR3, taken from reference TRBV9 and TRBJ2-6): DSGVTQTPKHLITATGQRVTLRCSPRSGDLSVYWYQQSLDQGLQFLIQYYNGEERAKGNILERFSAQQFPDLHSELNLSSLELGDSALYFCASSVSGDRGTGANVLTFGAGSRLTVL.

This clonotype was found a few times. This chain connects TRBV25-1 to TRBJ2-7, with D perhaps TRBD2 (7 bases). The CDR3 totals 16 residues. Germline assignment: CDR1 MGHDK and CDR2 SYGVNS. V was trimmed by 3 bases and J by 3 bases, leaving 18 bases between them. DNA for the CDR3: TGTGCCAGCAGTGAGGTTAGGGGGGCTAGCGGCTACGAGCAGTACTTC. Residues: CASSEVRGASGYEQYF.

The DNA of the CDR3 is TGTGCTAGTGGTTCGGATTCTGTATTTCAGGGGGCTCGACAAGAGACCCAGTACTTC. It translates to CASGSDSVFQGARQETQYF. The chain is built from TRBV12-5 and TRBJ2-5; 8 positions match TRBD1. From germline, CDR1 is LGHNT and CDR2 FRNRAP. The CDR3 contains 19 residues. Trimming removed 4 bases from V and 2 bases from J; junction bases left unmatched: 18.

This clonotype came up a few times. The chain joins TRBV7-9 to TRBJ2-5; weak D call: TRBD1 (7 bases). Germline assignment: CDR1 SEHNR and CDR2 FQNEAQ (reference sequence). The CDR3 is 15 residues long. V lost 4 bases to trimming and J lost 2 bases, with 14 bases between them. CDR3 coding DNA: TGTGCCAGCAGCTCCCCAGGGGGGCAGCAAGAGACCCAGTACTTC. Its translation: CASSSPGGQQETQYF.

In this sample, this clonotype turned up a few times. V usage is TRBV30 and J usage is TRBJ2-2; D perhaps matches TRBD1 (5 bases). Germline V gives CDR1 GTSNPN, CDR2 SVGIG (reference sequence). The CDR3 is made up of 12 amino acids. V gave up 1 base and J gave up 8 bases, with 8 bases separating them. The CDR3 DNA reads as TGTGCCTGGAGTGCCCAGGGTGGGGAGCTGTTTTTT. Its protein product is CAWSAQGGELFF.

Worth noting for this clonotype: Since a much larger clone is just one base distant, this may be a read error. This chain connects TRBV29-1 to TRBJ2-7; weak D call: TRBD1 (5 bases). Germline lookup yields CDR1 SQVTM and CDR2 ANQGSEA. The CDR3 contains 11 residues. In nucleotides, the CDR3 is TGCAGCGTTGGGACAACCCACGAGCAGCACTTC. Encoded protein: CSVGTTHEQHF.

The CDR3 DNA reads as TGCGCCAGCAGCTGGGAGTGGGGGTCTAGCTCCTACGAGCAGTACTTC. This encodes CASSWEWGSSSYEQYF. The chain has TRBV5-1 and TRBJ2-7; D is possibly TRBD1 or TRBD2 (5 bases each). V was cut by 3 bases and J by 0 bases, with 16 bases left in between. The germline CDR1 and CDR2 sequences are SGHRS and YFSETQ. The CDR3 is made up of 16 amino acids.

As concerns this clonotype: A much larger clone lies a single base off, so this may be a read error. This CDR3 is CANSQDHRGTYNEQFF. The CDR3, as DNA: TGCGCCAACAGCCAAGATCACAGGGGGACCTACAATGAGCAGTTCTTC. The rearrangement joins TRBV4-3 to TRBJ2-1; 8 positions match TRBD1. Germline CDR1 reads LGHNA; CDR2 reads YSLEER. The CDR3 covers 16 residues.

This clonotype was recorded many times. In nucleotides, the CDR3 is TGTGCCACCAGTGAAACGACAGGGGGCCGGGATACGCAGTATTTT. It codes for CATSETTGGRDTQYF. The chain carries TRBV24-1 and TRBJ2-3; 10 bases fit TRBD1. Per the germline V gene, CDR1 is KGHDR and CDR2 is SFDVKD. The V gene end was trimmed by 4 bases and the J gene end by 6 bases; junction bases not matched to a gene: 6. There are 15 residues in the CDR3.

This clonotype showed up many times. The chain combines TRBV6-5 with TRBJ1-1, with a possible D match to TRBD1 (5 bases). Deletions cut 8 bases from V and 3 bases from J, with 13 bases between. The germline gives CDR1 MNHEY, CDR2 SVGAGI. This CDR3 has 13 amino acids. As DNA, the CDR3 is TGTGCCAGCTATCCCGGGGCCGACACTGAAGCTTTCTTT. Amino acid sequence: CASYPGADTEAFF.

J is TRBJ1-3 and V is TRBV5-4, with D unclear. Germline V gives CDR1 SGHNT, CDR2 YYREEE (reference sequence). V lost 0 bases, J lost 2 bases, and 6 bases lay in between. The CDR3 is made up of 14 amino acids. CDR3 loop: CASSLGQAGNTIYF. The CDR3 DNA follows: TGTGCCAGCAGCTTGGGCCAGGCTGGAAACACCATATATTTT.

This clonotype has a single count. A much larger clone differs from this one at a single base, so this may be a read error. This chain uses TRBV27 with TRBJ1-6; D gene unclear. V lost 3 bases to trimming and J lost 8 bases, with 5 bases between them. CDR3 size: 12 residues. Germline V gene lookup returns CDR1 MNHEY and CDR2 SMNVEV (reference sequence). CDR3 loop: CASSFFDSPLHF. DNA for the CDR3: TGTGCCAGCAGTTTCTTTGATTCACCCCTCCACTTT.

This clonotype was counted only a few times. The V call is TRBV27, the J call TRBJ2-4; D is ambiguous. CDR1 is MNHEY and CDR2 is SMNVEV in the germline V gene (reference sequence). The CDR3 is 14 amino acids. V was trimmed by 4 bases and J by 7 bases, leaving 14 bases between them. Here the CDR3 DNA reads TGTGCCAGCAGTTCCCAAGGGTTTTTCAACATTCAGTACTTC. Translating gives CASSSQGFFNIQYF.

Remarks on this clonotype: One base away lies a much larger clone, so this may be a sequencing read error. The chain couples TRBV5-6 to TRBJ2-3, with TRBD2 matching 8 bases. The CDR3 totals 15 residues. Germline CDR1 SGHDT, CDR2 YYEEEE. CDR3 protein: CASGLEAGVTDTQYF. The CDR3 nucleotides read TGTGCCAGCGGCTTGGAAGCGGGGGTCACAGATACGCAGTATTTT.

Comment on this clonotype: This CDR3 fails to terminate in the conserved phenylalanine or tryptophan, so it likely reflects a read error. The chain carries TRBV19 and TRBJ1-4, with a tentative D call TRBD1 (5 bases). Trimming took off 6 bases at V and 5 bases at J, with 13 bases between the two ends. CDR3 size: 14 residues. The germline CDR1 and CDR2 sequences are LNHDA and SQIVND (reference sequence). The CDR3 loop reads CASSQGVLNEKLFL. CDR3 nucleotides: TGTGCCAGTAGCCAAGGGGTGTTGAATGAAAAACTGTTTCTT.

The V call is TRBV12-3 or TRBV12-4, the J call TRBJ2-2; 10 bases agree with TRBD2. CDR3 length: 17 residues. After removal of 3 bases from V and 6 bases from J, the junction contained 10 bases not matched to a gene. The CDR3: CASSFGLAGARAGELFF. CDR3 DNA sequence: TGTGCCAGCAGTTTTGGGCTAGCGGGAGCTCGGGCCGGGGAGCTGTTTTTT.

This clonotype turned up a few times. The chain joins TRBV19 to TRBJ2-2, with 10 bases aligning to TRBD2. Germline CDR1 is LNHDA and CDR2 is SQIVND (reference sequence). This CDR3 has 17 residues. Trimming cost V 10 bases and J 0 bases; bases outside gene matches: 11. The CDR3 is CATQDRLAGANTGELFF. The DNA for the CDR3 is TGTGCCACCCAGGACCGTCTAGCGGGAGCGAACACCGGGGAGCTGTTTTTT.

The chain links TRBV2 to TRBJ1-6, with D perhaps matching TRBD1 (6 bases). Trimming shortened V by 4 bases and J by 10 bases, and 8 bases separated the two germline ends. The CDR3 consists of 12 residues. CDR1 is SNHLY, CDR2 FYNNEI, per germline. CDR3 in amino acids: CASSGTDSPLHF. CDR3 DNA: TGTGCCAGCAGTGGGACAGACTCACCCCTCCACTTT.

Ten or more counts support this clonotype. CDR3 nucleotide sequence: TGTGCCAGCAGCTACGGGGTTTTAAGGAAAGACGAAGAGACCCAGTACTTC. As protein: CASSYGVLRKDEETQYF. The genes are TRBV7-2 and TRBJ2-5, with a weak D call TRBD2 (5 bases). The CDR3 has 17 amino acids. In germline, CDR1 is SGHTA, CDR2 FQGNSA. Trimming removed 4 bases from V and 3 bases from J, with 21 bases in between.

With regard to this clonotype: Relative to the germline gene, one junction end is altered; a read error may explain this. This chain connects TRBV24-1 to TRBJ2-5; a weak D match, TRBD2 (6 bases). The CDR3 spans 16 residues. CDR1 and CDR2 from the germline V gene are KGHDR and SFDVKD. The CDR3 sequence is CATSDLGRWGQEAQYF. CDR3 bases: TGTGCCACCAGTGATTTAGGGAGGTGGGGTCAAGAGGCCCAGTACTTC.

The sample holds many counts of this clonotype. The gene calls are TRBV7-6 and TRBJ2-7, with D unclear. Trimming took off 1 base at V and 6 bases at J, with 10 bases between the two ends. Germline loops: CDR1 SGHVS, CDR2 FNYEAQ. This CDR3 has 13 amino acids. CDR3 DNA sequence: TGTGCCAGCAGCTTAGGCGACTCCGCCGAGCAGTACTTC. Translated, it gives CASSLGDSAEQYF.

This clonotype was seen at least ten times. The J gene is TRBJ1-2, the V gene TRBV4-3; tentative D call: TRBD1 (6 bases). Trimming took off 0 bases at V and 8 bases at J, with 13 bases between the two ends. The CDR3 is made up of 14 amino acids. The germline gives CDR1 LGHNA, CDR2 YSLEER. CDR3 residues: CASSQDWGAEGYTF. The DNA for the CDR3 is TGCGCCAGCAGCCAAGATTGGGGGGCGGAGGGCTACACCTTC.

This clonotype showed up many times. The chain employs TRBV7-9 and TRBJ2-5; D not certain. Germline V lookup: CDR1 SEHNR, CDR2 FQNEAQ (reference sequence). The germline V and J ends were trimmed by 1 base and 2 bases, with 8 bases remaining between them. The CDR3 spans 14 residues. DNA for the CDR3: TGTGCCAGCAGCTTAGAGGCGGTTCAAGAGACCCAGTACTTC. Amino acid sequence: CASSLEAVQETQYF.

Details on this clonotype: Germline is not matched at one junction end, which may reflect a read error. The CDR3: CASSQDKGGVGQYF. DNA for the CDR3: TGCGCCAGCAGCCAAGATAAGGGGGGGGTCGGGCAGTACTTC. The rearrangement uses TRBV5-3 and TRBJ2-7; possibly TRBD2 for D (7 bases). TRBV5-3 is designated an ORF whose function remains uncertain. The length of the CDR3 is 14 residues.

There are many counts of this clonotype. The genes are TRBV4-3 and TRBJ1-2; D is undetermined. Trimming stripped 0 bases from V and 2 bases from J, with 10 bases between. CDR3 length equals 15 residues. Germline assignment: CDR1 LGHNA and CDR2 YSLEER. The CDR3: CASSQDRGGNYGYTF. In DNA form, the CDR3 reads TGCGCCAGCAGCCAAGATCGAGGCGGAAACTATGGCTACACCTTC.

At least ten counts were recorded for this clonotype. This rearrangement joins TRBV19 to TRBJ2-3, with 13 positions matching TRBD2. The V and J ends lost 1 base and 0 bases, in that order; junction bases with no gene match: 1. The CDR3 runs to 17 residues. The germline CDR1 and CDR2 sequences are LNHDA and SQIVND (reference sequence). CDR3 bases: TGTGCCAGTAGTATAGTGGGACTAGCGGGGAGCACAGATACGCAGTATTTT. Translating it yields CASSIVGLAGSTDTQYF.

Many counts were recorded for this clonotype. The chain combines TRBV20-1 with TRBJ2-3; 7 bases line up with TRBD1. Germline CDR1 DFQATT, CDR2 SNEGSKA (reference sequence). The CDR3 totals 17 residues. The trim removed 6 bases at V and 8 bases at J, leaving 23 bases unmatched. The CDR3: CSARINYYDREASTQYF. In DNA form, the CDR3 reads TGCAGTGCCCGCATCAATTACTACGACAGGGAAGCAAGTACGCAGTATTTT.

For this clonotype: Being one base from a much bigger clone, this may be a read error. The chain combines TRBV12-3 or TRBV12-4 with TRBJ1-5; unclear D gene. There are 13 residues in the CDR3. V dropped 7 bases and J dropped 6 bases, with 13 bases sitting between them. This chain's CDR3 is CASTLIPGQPQHF. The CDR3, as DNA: TGTGCCAGCACCTTGATCCCGGGTCAGCCCCAGCATTTT.

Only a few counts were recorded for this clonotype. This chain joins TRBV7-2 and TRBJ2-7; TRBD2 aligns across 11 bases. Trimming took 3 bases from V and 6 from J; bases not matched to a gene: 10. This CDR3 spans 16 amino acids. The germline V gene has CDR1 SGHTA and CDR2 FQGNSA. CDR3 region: CASSFAVVAGGREQYF. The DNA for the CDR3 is TGTGCCAGCAGCTTCGCCGTGGTAGCGGGGGGGCGCGAGCAGTACTTC.